This T cell receptor (beta chain) was sequenced during a study of cytomegalovirus exposure and HLA in healthy donors. Study-wide results and caveats: The study reported that TCR beta sequences accurately predicted HLA-A and HLA-B alleles in most subjects. The classifier was said to identify cytomegalovirus status with high specificity and sensitivity. It was fewer than 200 TCR beta chains that were listed as cytomegalovirus-associated.

This clone was seen more than once but under ten times. No antigen is known for it. PCR involved 60 Vbeta and 13 Jbeta primers. Measured with immunoSEQ multiplex PCR; TCRdb has only the in-frame clones, and not every one. The table has over 150,000 clones, around 83% seen once. The sample comprised PBMCs. This receptor was taken from a woman aged 50 to 60 in good health and CMV-seropositive.

Here the CDR3 DNA reads TGTGCCAGCAGTCCTAAAGCTTTCTTT. This codes for CASSPKAFF. The chain joins TRBV6-4 to TRBJ1-1; D not resolved. This CDR3 has 9 amino acids. V dropped 5 bases and J dropped 9 bases, with 4 bases sitting between them. Per germline, CDR1 MRHNA and CDR2 SNTAGT.